This TCR beta chain was recovered during a study of identical twins. This clonotype was recorded at least ten times. TCRdb re-called the 5' RACE reads with MiXCR, one entry per CDR3 protein. The sample holds around 230,000 distinct CDR3 sequences, around 6.5% seen once. This CDR3 region has 14 residues. The germline CDR1 and CDR2 sequences are LGHDT and YNNKEL (reference sequence). Trimming removed 4 bases from V and 4 bases from J, with 11 bases in between. A further study also used this sample, focusing on T cells expressing NK-cell markers.

The source of this sequence is a young woman in good health. The sequencing sample was made of CD8+ T cells sorted from blood. The chain joins TRBV3-1 to TRBJ1-5; no clear D. This CDR3 reads CASSPALINQPQHF. The CDR3 coding sequence is TGTGCCAGCAGCCCGGCCCTCATTAATCAGCCCCAGCATTTT.